This TCR beta chain was captured in a study of blood T cells in healthy people across ages. Study context: Capture by template switching was about one barcoded beta molecule per two T cells. Study results and caveats: Long-lived donors exceeded aged donors in naive CD4+ cells and diversity. Per million T cells, TCR beta diversity dropped roughly linearly as age increased.

This clonotype was observed a few times. What it recognizes is unknown. For the second PCR, which ran for roughly 7 to 11 cycles, a sample-barcoded 5' primer and a J-beta primer mix were used. TCRdb fed the 5' RACE reads into MiXCR, producing one record per CDR3 protein. The data contain around 790,000 distinct CDR3 sequences, 44% of them singletons. The CDR3 sequence is 15 residues long. Trimming removed 0 bases from V and 4 bases from J, with 13 bases in between. CDR1 is SGDLS and CDR2 is YYNGEE in the germline V gene. The receptor's source is a man in his 60s in good health. The sequencing sample was made of blood. The gene calls are TRBV9 and TRBJ1-1; D remains ambiguous. CDR3 nucleotides: TGTGCCAGCAGCGTAGCGGCAGGTGTGGTCACTGAAGCTTTCTTT. Its protein is CASSVAAGVVTEAFF.